This T cell receptor (beta chain) was sequenced during a study of T-cell memory formation after mild COVID-19. Using constant-segment primers, 5'RACE produced TCR alpha and TCR beta cDNA libraries carrying sample barcodes and UMIs. From the 5' RACE reads, TCRdb called clonotypes with MiXCR, one entry per CDR3 protein. The repertoire has about 620,000 distinct CDR3 sequences, approximately 18% of them found once; the top ten carry 12%. With regard to this clonotype: What it recognizes is unknown.

CDR1 and CDR2 (germline): SQVTM, ANQGSEA. The CDR3 contains 12 residues. V lost 7 bases, J lost 4 bases, and 5 bases stayed unmatched. Regarding the study as a whole: Some SARS-CoV-2-responding clones were already detected in memory before infection. Contracting CD4+ clones sat mainly in CM and EM; CD8+ in EMRA. Clones that contracted from day 15 to 85 were balanced CD4/CD8, while later expanders leaned CD4+.

This sequence joins TRBV29-1 and TRBJ1-2, with TRBD1 matching over 8 bases. The receptor was derived from an adult woman who had mild COVID-19 (a few samples of this study predate the infection). Cell type and time point are not known. The sample taken for sequencing was PBMCs or a T cell subset sorted from them (not recorded which). The CDR3 loop reads CSAGGESYGYTF. Written as DNA, the CDR3 is TGCAGCGCAGGGGGCGAGAGCTATGGCTACACCTTC.